This record concerns one T cell receptor (beta chain) sequence. Its target is unknown. Germline lookup yields CDR1 LGHDT and CDR2 YNNKEL (reference sequence). The CDR3 has 15 amino acids. V was cut by 0 bases and J by 9 bases, with 17 bases left in between. Clones were sequenced by immunoSEQ multiplex PCR, and TCRdb holds only the in-frame ones, with some missing. The sample records 100,000 to 150,000 clones, about nine tenths being singletons. The data belong to a study of T cell responses to AZD1222 COVID-19 vaccine. Overall study results and limits: Clonal diversity was possibly underestimated, and white British individuals and females predominated among donors. Vaccine-associated CD4 TCRs ranged over spike, dominating at 160-218 and 743-854. Spike-specific TCR depth and breadth grew after two AZD1222 doses. Reportedly, close to half of spike-specific TCRs are directed against unmutated variant regions.

This receptor was obtained from an adult in good health. This rearrangement joins TRBV3-1 (or the pseudogene TRBV3-2) to TRBJ1-2, with D possibly TRBD1 on 5 matching bases. The starting material was peripheral blood, obtained on day 0 of MenACWY control vaccination. CDR3 sequence: CASSQERERGTSYTF. CDR3 sequence (DNA): TGTGCCAGCAGCCAAGAGAGGGAGAGAGGGACCAGCTACACCTTC.